This TCR beta chain was identified during a study of T-cell memory formation after mild COVID-19. The TCR alpha and TCR beta cDNA libraries, bearing sample barcodes and UMIs, were generated by 5'RACE using constant-segment primers. MiXCR was run by TCRdb on the 5' RACE reads, yielding one entry per CDR3 protein. The sample includes fewer than 450,000 distinct CDR3 sequences, about 21% seen only once; the top ten take under 15%. Trimming removed 7 bases from V and 3 bases from J; junction bases left unmatched: 6. CDR3 size: 14 residues. Looked up from germline, CDR1 is SNHLY and CDR2 is FYNNEI. The gene calls are TRBV2 and TRBJ1-5, with TRBD1 matching over 7 bases. Sequences were obtained from PBMCs or a T cell subset sorted from them (not recorded which). This TCR derives from an adult woman who had mild COVID-19 (a few samples of this study predate the infection). Cell type and time point are not known. CDR3 amino acids: CASKTDRSNQPQHF. CDR3 nucleotides: TGTGCCAGCAAAACGGACAGGTCCAATCAGCCCCAGCATTTT.